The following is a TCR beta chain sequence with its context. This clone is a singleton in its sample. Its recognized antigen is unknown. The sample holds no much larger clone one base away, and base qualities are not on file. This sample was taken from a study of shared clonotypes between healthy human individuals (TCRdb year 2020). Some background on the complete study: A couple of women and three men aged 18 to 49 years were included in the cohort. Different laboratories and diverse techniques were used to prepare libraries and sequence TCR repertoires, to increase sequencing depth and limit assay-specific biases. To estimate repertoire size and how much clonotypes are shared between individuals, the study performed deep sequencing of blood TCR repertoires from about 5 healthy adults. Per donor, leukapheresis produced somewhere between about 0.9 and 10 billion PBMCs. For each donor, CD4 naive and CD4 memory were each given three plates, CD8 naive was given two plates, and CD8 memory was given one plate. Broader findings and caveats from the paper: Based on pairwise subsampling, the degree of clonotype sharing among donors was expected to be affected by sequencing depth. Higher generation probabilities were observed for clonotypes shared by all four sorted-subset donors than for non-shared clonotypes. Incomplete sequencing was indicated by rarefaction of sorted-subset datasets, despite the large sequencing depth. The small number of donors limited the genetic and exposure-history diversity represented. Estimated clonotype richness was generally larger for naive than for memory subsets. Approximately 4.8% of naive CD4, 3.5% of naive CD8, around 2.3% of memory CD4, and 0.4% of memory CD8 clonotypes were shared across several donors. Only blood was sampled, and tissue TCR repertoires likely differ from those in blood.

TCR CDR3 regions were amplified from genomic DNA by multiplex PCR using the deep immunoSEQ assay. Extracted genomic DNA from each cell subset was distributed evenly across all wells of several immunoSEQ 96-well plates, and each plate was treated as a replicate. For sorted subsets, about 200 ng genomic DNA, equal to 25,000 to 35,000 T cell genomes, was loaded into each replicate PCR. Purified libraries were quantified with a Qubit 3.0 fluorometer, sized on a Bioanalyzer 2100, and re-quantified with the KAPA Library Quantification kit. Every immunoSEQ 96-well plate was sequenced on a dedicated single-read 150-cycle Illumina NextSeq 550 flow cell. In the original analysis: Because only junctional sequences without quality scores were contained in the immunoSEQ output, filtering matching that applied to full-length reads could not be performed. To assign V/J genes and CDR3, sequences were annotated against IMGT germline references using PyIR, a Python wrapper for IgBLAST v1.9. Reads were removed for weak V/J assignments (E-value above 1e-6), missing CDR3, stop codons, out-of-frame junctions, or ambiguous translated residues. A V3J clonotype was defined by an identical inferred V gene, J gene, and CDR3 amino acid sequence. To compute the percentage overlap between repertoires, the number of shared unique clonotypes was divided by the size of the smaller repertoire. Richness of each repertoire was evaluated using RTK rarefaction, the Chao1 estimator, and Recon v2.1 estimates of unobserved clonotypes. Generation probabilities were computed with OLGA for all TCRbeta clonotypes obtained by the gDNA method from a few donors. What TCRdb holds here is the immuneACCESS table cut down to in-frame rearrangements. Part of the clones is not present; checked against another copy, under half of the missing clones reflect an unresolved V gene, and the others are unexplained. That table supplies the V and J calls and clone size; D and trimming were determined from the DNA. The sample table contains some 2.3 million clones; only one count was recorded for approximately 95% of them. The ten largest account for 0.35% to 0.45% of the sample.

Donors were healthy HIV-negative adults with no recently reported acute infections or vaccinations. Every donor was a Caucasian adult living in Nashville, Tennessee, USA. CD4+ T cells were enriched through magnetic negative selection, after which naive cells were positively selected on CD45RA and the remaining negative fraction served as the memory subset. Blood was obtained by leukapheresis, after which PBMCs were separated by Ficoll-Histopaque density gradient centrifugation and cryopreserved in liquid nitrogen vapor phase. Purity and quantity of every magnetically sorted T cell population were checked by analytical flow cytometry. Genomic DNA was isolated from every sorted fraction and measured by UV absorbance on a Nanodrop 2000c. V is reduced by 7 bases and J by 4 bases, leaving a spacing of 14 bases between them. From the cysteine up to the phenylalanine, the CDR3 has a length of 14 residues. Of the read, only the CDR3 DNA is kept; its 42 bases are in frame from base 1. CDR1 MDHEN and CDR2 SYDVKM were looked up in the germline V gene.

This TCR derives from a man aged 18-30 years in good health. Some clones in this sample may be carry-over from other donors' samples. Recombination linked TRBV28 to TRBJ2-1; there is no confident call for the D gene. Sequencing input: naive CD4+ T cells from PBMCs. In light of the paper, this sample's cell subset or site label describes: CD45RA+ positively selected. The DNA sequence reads TGTGCCAGCACCCACCTGGGCGAATACAATGAGCAGTTCTTC. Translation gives CASTHLGEYNEQFF.